This paragraph covers one T cell receptor (beta chain) sequence. Its antigen specificity is not known. No per-base quality is available; no much larger clone lies one base away. This sample was included in a study of control samples from healthy donors and cancer patients (dated by TCRdb to about 2020). Receptor libraries were prepared by the immunoSEQ multiplex PCR assay. TCRdb holds this immuneACCESS table with in-frame rearrangements only. Some clones are missing; in checked studies, unresolved V genes explain under half, and the rest has no known cause. This sample is represented by 50,000 or so clones; approximately 95% of them were singletons. Clones ranked in the top ten supply 1.1% of the sample. The CDR3 sequence holds 16 residues, the cysteine and phenylalanine included. The only DNA kept is the CDR3, 48 bases in frame from the first base. CDR1 is given as GTSNPN and CDR2 as SVGIG, both from the germline V gene (reference sequence). V is shortened by 0 bases, J by 0 bases, and the region joining them spans 14 bases.

The sequence joins TRBV30 to TRBJ1-2; there is no confident call for the D gene. Sequences were obtained from blood. This receptor was identified in a young woman in good health. The nucleotide sequence is given as TGTGCCTGGAGTGTAGAGCGCGGGAGAGCTAACTATGGCTACACCTTC. Its product reads: CAWSVERGRANYGYTF.